The entry that follows covers one T cell receptor beta chain sequence. Mismatch with germline at one junction end may stem from a read error. For repertoire sequencing, the TCR beta CDR3 regions were amplified from RNA transcripts. First-round RT-PCR with HTBI primers preceded a second-round multiplex PCR. Each CDR3 protein is one row after TCRdb ran MiXCR on the multiplex PCR reads. Altogether tens of thousands of distinct CDR3 sequences are present, roughly 52% being singletons, with the ten largest covering about 25%. This sample was included in a study of Graves' ophthalmopathy and Graves' hyperthyroidism. The sequencing sample was made of peripheral blood. This clonotype originated in an adult woman with stable Graves' hyperthyroidism.

The CDR3 region is CASSQGVSSTETQYF. CDR3 nucleotides: TGTGCCAGCAGCCAAGGGGTTAGCTCTACAGAAACGCAGTATTTT. The gene calls are TRBV7-3 and TRBJ2-3, with a possible D match to TRBD1 (5 bases). The CDR3 has 15 amino acids. Germline values: CDR1 SGHTA, CDR2 FQGTGA.